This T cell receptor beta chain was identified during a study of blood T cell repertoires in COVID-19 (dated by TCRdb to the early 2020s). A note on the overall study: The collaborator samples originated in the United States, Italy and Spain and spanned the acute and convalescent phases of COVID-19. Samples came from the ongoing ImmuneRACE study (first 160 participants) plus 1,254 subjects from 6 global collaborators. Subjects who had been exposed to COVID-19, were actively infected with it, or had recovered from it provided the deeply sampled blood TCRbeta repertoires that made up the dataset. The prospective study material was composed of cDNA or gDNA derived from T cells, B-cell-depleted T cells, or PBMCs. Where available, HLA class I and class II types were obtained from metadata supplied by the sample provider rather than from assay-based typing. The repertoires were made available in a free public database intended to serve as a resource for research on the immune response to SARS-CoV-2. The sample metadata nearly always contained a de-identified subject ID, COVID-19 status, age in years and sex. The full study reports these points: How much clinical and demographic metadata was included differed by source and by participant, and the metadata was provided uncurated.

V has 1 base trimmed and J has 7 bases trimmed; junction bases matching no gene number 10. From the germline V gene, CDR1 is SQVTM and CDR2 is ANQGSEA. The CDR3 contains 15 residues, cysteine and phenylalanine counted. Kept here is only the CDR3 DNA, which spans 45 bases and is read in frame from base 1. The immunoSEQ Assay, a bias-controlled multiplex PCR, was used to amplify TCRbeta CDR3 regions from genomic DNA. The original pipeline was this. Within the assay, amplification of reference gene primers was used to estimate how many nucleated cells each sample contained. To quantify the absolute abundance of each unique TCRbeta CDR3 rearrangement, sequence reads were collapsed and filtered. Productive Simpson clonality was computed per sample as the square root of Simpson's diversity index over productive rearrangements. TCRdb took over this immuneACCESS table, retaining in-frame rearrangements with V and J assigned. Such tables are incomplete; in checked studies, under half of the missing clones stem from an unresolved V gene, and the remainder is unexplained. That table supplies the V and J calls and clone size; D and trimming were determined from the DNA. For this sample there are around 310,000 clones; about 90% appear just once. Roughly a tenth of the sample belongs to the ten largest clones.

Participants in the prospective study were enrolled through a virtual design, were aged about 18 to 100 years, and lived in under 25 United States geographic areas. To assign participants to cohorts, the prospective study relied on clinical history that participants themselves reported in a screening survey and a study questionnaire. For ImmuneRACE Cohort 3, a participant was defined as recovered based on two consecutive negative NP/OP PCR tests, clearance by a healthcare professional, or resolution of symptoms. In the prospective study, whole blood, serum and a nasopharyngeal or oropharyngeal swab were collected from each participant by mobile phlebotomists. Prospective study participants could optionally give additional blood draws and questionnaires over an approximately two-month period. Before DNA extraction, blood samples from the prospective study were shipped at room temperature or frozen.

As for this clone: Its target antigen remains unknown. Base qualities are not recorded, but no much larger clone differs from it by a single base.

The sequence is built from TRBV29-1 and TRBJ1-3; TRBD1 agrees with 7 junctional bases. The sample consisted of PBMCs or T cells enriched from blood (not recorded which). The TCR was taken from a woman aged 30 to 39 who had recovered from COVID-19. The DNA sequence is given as TGCAGCGTTGAAGGCACACCCGGACAGGTTAACACCATATATTTT. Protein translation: CSVEGTPGQVNTIYF.